These 12 T cell receptor beta chains came from one sample sequenced in a study of sequential checkpoint blockade in melanoma. Regarding treatment: randomized to nivolumab then ipilimumab (arm A) or the reverse (arm B). Profiled with immunoSEQ multiplex PCR; TCRdb holds only in-frame clones, not every one. Found here are over 10,000 clones, over 60% of them singletons; the top ten hold about a fifth. Source: CD8+ T cells sorted from blood (inferred from file names), taken from a patient given nivolumab and ipilimumab in sequence. The receptors shown here come from a human donor with melanoma.

The rearrangement links TRBV7-8 to TRBJ1-1; D remains ambiguous. CDR1 and CDR2 (germline): SGHVS, FQNEAQ. The CDR3 has 13 residues. The V end lost 5 bases, the J end lost 1 base, and 8 bases lay between the germline ends. The DNA for the CDR3 is TGTGCCAGCAGCCCCGAGGAGAACACTGAAGCTTTCTTT. This codes for CASSPEENTEAFF.

This sequence joins TRBV7-9 and TRBJ2-1; 9 positions agree with TRBD2. The ends lost 1 base at V and 10 bases at J; junction bases unmatched: 2. The germline CDR1 and CDR2 sequences are SEHNR and FQNEAQ (reference sequence). This CDR3 has 13 amino acids. CDR3 bases: TGTGCCAGCAGCTTAGTACTAGCGGGCGAGCAGTTCTTC. Encoded protein: CASSLVLAGEQFF.

This clone was seen more than once but under ten times. This rearrangement joins TRBV11-2 to TRBJ2-1, with 10 positions matching TRBD2. Germline CDR1 is SGHAT and CDR2 is FQNNGV. This CDR3 spans 17 amino acids. V lost 5 bases and J lost 2; bases outside the gene matches: 9. CDR3 bases: TGTGCCAGCAGCGGACTTCGGACTAGCGGACCCTACAATGAGCAGTTCTTC. Its translation: CASSGLRTSGPYNEQFF.

The chain couples TRBV28 to TRBJ2-7, with a weak D call TRBD2 (6 bases). The germline V gene has CDR1 MDHEN and CDR2 SYDVKM. V gave up 0 bases and J gave up 4 bases, with 13 bases separating them. The CDR3 spans 15 residues. The CDR3: CASSLWIGGAYEQYF. The CDR3 nucleotides are TGTGCCAGCAGTTTATGGATCGGGGGTGCGTACGAGCAGTACTTC.

This chain links TRBV9 with TRBJ1-1; D not resolved. There are 13 residues in the CDR3. Germline loops: CDR1 SGDLS, CDR2 YYNGEE. V shed 0 bases and J shed 4 bases, with 7 bases lying between them. CDR3 bases: TGTGCCAGCAGCGTAGACCACGGCACTGAAGCTTTCTTT. Amino acid sequence: CASSVDHGTEAFF.

The V gene is TRBV11-1, the J gene TRBJ2-2; 14 bases line up with TRBD2. CDR3 size: 17 residues. With 5 bases clipped from V and 9 bases from J, the junction kept 11 bases outside the gene matches. Germline V lookup: CDR1 SGHAT, CDR2 FQDESV (reference sequence). CDR3 sequence: CASSRTSGGPRNRELFF. CDR3 nucleotide sequence: TGTGCCAGCAGCCGGACTAGCGGGGGGCCCCGTAACCGGGAGCTGTTTTTT. The full variable domain, with the rest looked up from reference TRBV11-1 and TRBJ2-2, is EAEVAQSPRYKITEKSQAVAFWCDPISGHATLYWYRQILGQGPELLVQFQDESVVDDSQLPKDRFSAERLKGVDSTLKIQPAELGDSAMYLCASSRTSGGPRNRELFFGEGSRLTVL.

This chain joins TRBV9 and TRBJ2-7, with 10 bases aligning to TRBD1. The V segment lost 4 bases and the J segment 5 bases; nucleotides outside the gene matches: 6. Germline CDR1 reads SGDLS; CDR2 reads YYNGEE. The CDR3 has 14 amino acids. CDR3 DNA: TGTGCCAGCAGCCCAGGGACAGGGGTGGACGAGCAGTACTTC. This translates into CASSPGTGVDEQYF.

In this sample, this clone turned up a few times. The rearrangement uses TRBV2 and TRBJ2-2; 9 nucleotides match TRBD1. Germline loops: CDR1 SNHLY, CDR2 FYNNEI. After removal of 11 bases from V and 3 bases from J, the junction contained 4 bases not matched to a gene. The CDR3 has 13 residues. DNA for the CDR3: TGTGCCCGGGGGGACAGGGACACCGGGGAGCTGTTTTTT. It yields the protein CARGDRDTGELFF. Variable domain in full (rest from reference TRBV2 and TRBJ2-2): EPEVTQTPSHQVTQMGQEVILRCVPISNHLYFYWYRQILGQKVEFLVSFYNNEISEKSEIFDDQFSVERPDGSNFTLKIRSTKLEDSAMYFCARGDRDTGELFFGEGSRLTVL.

The genes are TRBV7-2 and TRBJ2-7; TRBD1 might be the D (5 bases). The germline V gene has CDR1 SGHTA and CDR2 FQGNSA. The CDR3 loop spans 12 amino acids. V lost 5 bases to trimming and J lost 2 bases, with 7 bases between them. This CDR3 is CASSKGAYEQYF. The CDR3, as DNA: TGTGCCAGCAGCAAAGGGGCCTACGAGCAGTACTTC.

This rearrangement joins TRBV5-6 to TRBJ2-1; D may be TRBD2 (6 bases). The ends were cut back, 1 base at V and 5 bases at J, with 13 bases in the middle. This CDR3 spans 15 amino acids. Germline values: CDR1 SGHDT, CDR2 YYEEEE. CDR3 DNA sequence: TGTGCCAGCAGCTTGTCCGCGGGACCCCACAATGAGCAGTTCTTC. Protein product: CASSLSAGPHNEQFF.

The table lists this clone with a few counts. Mismatch with germline at one junction end may stem from a read error. The rearrangement links TRBV6-1 to TRBJ1-2, with D possibly being TRBD1 (5 bases). The germline V gene encodes CDR1 MNHNS and CDR2 SASEGT. This CDR3 region has 11 residues. The CDR3: CASSYPGSPAF. CDR3 sequence (DNA): TGTGCCAGCAGTTACCCAGGGTCCCCGGCCTTC.

The gene calls are TRBV10-1 and TRBJ2-5; D gene ambiguous. Gene TRBJ2-7 matches the end of the DNA better, so the J call may be wrong. CDR1 is WNHNN, CDR2 SYGVQD, per germline (reference sequence). This CDR3 has 14 residues. As DNA, the CDR3 is TGCGCCAGCAGTGAGTCTAGAACCCCCTACGAGCAGTACTTC. It yields the protein CASSESRTPYEQYF.